This entry concerns a single TCR beta chain. The target antigen is unknown. These data come from a study of STAT3 mutations in large granular lymphocyte leukemia. General study points: In T-cell large granular lymphocyte leukemia, about half of patients showed multiple immunodominant subclonotypes.

Some clones are missing from TCRdb's copy, which holds only in-frame ones; the method was immunoSEQ multiplex PCR. The data show roughly 1,700 clones, 55% to 70% seen once. The CDR3 length is 13 residues. Deletions cut 5 bases from V and 5 bases from J, with 13 bases between. CDR1 is SEHNR and CDR2 is FQNEAQ in the germline V gene (reference sequence). This sequence originates from a woman between 65 and 79 years old with T-cell large granular lymphocyte leukemia. Some clones in this sample may be carry-over from other donors' samples. The chain links TRBV7-9 to TRBJ2-7; D is undetermined. The sequencing input was peripheral blood mononuclear cells. CDR3 sequence: CASSVVALDEQYF. The DNA of the CDR3 is TGTGCCAGCAGCGTCGTGGCTTTGGACGAGCAGTACTTC.